A selection of T cell receptor beta chains follows, all from one sample in a study of T cell responses to AZD1222 COVID-19 vaccine. Here immunoSEQ multiplex PCR was the method, and the copy in TCRdb shows in-frame clones only, minus some. The sample has approximately 140,000 clones; about 92% are singletons. The sequences come from peripheral blood, collected 28 days after the second AZD1222 dose. Source of these receptors: an adult who received the AZD1222 COVID-19 vaccine. The conserved cysteine and the conserved F or W are not part of the CDR3 here. Fields, in order: V gene, J gene, CDR3 protein.

TRBV4-2	TRBJ1-5	ASSQSGGQGNQPQH
TRBV4-2	TRBJ2-7	ASSQENLQRTSSYEQY
TRBV5-4	TRBJ2-7	ASSSPRGNAPYEQY
TRBV28	TRBJ1-1	ASCQLFNTEAF
TRBV7-9	TRBJ2-5	ASSSPPRIAPAGTQY
TRBV20-1	TRBJ2-1	SARGLKEQF
TRBV6-5	TRBJ2-6	ASSYGYSGANVLT
TRBV19	TRBJ2-3	ASSPGSSTDTQY
TRBV15	TRBJ1-2	ATSTDRGNGYT
TRBV18	TRBJ2-7	ASSQGQGSHYEQY
TRBV29-1	TRBJ2-7	SVGAGDSYEQY
TRBV30	TRBJ2-7	AWSVSGYEQY
TRBV24-1	TRBJ2-7	ATAAPGQGAYEQY
TRBV30	TRBJ2-1	AWSWTGGNEQF
TRBV10-3	TRBJ2-1	AIRGSPGLAGGPGNEQF
TRBV19	TRBJ2-5	ASSKVWGGGETQY
TRBV4-1	TRBJ1-3	ASSQDRGSGNTIY
TRBV15	TRBJ1-1	ATSRGTANTEAF
TRBV11-2	TRBJ1-6	ASSLDSDNSPLH
TRBV19	TRBJ2-4	ASSMPDRKNIQY
TRBV7-8	TRBJ2-5	ASSLGSYQETQY
TRBV21-1	TRBJ2-3	ASSKRRSDSTDTQY
TRBV7-2	TRBJ1-2	ASSLLGDDGYT
TRBV10-3	TRBJ1-2	AISESRETSYT
TRBV5-4	TRBJ2-5	ASSRGLIQETQY
TRBV20-1	TRBJ2-7	SAWDYEQY
TRBV7-8	TRBJ1-5	ASSLGQGSNQPQH
TRBV3-1/TRBV3-2	TRBJ2-5	ASSLVEVHETQY
TRBV28	TRBJ2-1	ATVAGGVVYEQF
TRBV3-1/TRBV3-2	TRBJ1-2	ASSQADRRIYGYT
TRBV18	TRBJ1-1	ASSPGQGETEAF
TRBV7-2	TRBJ2-2	ASSLGTNTGELF
TRBV12-2	TRBJ1-5	ASPPREFSSNQPQH
TRBV13	TRBJ2-7	ASSLRGYEQY
TRBV27	TRBJ2-1	ASSPGLLEDEQF
TRBV6-5	TRBJ2-7	ASSYGGHEAYEQY
TRBV7-8	TRBJ1-3	ASSIGGAIPGNTIY
TRBV9	TRBJ2-7	ASSVVNSPYEQY
TRBV28	TRBJ1-2	ASSFGPQAIYGYT
TRBV11-2	TRBJ2-1	ASTNQRPTYNEQF
TRBV3-1/TRBV3-2	TRBJ1-6	ASSQDRQGYSPLH
TRBV18	TRBJ2-1	ASSPTSAPYNEQF
TRBV6-2/TRBV6-3	TRBJ2-7	ASSYGSAYPPYEQY
TRBV19	TRBJ1-1	ASSILGASEAF
TRBV6-6	TRBJ2-5	ASSYSGSLGETQY
TRBV4-3	TRBJ2-2	ASSQAGFRELF
TRBV4-3	TRBJ1-2	ASSSHWAGHGYT
TRBV10-2	TRBJ2-7	ASSERSWLEQY
TRBV7-2	TRBJ1-4	ASSFSTTNEKLF
TRBV6-5	TRBJ2-7	ASTTEGLGRREQY